The subject of this entry is one T cell receptor beta chain. This record belongs to a study of CD8 T cells in Susac syndrome. TEMRA cells were FACS-enriched and CD8+ and CD4+ T cells negatively isolated. The CDR3 covers 16 residues. Trimming took 7 bases from V and 4 from J; bases not matched to a gene: 7. The germline V gene encodes CDR1 LNHDA and CDR2 SQIVND (reference sequence). Random hexamers were used to reverse transcribe the RNA input (about 0.5 to 1 ug). Amplification of TCR beta CDR3 used immunoSEQ multiplex PCR across 54 Vbeta and 13 Jbeta. Each CDR3 protein is one row after TCRdb ran MiXCR on the immunoSEQ multiplex PCR reads. The table has over 100,000 distinct CDR3 sequences, around nine tenths seen once.

The TCR sequence derives from a human donor in good health. This chain links TRBV19 with TRBJ2-1; TRBD2 agrees at 13 bases. The sample consisted of CD4+ T cells from PBMCs. Here the CDR3 reads CASKTGTSGAYNEQFF. The CDR3 region has the DNA TGTGCCAGTAAAACCGGGACTAGCGGGGCATACAATGAGCAGTTCTTC.